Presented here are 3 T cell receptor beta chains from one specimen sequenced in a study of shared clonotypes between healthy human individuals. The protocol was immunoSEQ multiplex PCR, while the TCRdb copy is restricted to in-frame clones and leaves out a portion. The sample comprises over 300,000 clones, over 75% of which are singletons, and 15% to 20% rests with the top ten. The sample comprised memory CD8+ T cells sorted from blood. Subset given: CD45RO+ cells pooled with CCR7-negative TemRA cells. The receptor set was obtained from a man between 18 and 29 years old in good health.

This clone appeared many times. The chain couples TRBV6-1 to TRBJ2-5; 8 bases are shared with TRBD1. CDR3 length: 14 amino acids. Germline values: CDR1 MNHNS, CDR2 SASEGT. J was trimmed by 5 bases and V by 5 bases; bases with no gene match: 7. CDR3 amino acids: CASSLTGGGETQYF. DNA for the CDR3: TGTGCCAGCAGTCTTACAGGGGGAGGCGAGACCCAGTACTTC.

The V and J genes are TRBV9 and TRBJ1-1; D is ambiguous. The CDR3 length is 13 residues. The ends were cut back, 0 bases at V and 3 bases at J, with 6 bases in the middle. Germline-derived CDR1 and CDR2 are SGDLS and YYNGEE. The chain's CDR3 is CASSVVPDTEAFF. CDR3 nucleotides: TGTGCCAGCAGCGTAGTACCGGACACTGAAGCTTTCTTT.

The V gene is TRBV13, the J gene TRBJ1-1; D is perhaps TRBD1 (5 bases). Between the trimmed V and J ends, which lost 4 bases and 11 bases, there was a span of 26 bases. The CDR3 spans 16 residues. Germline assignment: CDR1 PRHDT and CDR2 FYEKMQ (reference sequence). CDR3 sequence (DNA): TGTGCCAGCAGCTGGGGACCACTAGAGACAATAGGGTTCGCTTTCTTT. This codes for CASSWGPLETIGFAFF.